Listed below are T cell receptor beta chains from one sample, sequenced in a study of cytomegalovirus exposure and HLA in healthy donors. Clones were read by immunoSEQ multiplex PCR, and TCRdb kept only the in-frame ones, dropping some. In the table there are over 85,000 clones, 73% of which are singletons. The sample was PBMCs. These receptors were taken from a middle-aged man in good health and CMV-seronegative. CDR3s include the opening cysteine and the closing phenylalanine or tryptophan. The D gene is left open where the match is weak. A row's size may be missing; if present it is once, few, many or a size class.

>NA|TRBD1|TRBV9|15|TRBJ1-3
CASSHQGAGGNTIYF
TGTGCCAGCAGCCACCAGGGGGCAGGAGGAAACACCATATATTTT
>NA|NA|TRBV7-9|13|TRBJ1-1
CASSYVPTAEAFF
TGTGCCAGCAGCTACGTCCCTACGGCTGAAGCTTTCTTT
>NA|NA|TRBV5-4|16|TRBJ1-1
CASSGGGALKNTEAFF
TGTGCCAGCAGCGGGGGAGGGGCGCTCAAGAACACTGAAGCTTTCTTT
>NA|TRBD2|TRBV2|12|TRBJ2-3
CASTIGGDTQYF
TGTGCCAGCACCATCGGGGGGGATACGCAGTATTTT
>NA|NA|TRBV6-6|12|TRBJ1-3
CASGPPSDTIYF
TGTGCCAGCGGTCCCCCGAGCGACACCATATATTTT
>NA|NA|TRBV18|15|TRBJ2-3
CASSPLAGNTDTQYF
TGTGCCAGCTCACCACTGGCGGGGAACACAGATACGCAGTATTTT
>NA|TRBD1|TRBV25-1|16|TRBJ1-4
CASSLGQGTTNEKLFF
TGTGCCAGCAGCCTCGGACAGGGAACAACTAATGAAAAACTGTTTTTT
>NA|NA|TRBV7-8|14|TRBJ1-1
CASSLTSGNTEAFF
TGTGCCAGCAGCTTAACTTCGGGGAACACTGAAGCTTTCTTT
>NA|NA|TRBV7-9|14|TRBJ2-7
CASSLLLVPSEQYF
TGTGCCAGCAGCCTGTTACTTGTCCCCTCCGAGCAGTACTTC
>once|NA|TRBV28|12|TRBJ1-1
CASSFLEGTAFF
TGTGCCAGCAGTTTTCTGGAGGGGACAGCTTTCTTT
>NA|NA|TRBV19|13|TRBJ2-5
CASKDRGQETQYF
TGTGCCAGTAAGGATAGGGGGCAAGAGACCCAGTACTTC
>NA|TRBD1|TRBV6-6|15|TRBJ2-7
CASSYSTDRGLEQYF
TGTGCCAGCAGTTACTCAACGGACAGGGGGTTAGAGCAGTACTTC
>NA|NA|TRBV5-1|13|TRBJ2-5
CASNRLDRETQYF
TGCGCCAGCAACCGACTAGATCGAGAGACCCAGTACTTC
>NA|TRBD1|TRBV2|12|TRBJ2-5
CASRDRGQTQYF
TGTGCCAGCAGGGACAGGGGTCAGACCCAGTACTTC
>few|NA|TRBV7-9|15|TRBJ2-7
CASSPTGTIAYEQYF
TGTGCCAGCAGCCCTACAGGGACCATAGCCTACGAGCAGTACTTC
>NA|TRBD2|TRBV2|14|TRBJ2-1
CASRASGVDNEQFF
TGTGCCAGCAGGGCTAGCGGGGTTGACAATGAGCAGTTCTTC
>NA|TRBD1|TRBV6-5|14|TRBJ1-1
CASTPTGLSTEAFF
TGTGCCAGCACCCCGACAGGGTTGAGCACTGAAGCTTTCTTT
>NA|TRBD1|TRBV7-8|15|TRBJ2-7
CASSLGGTGGYEQYF
TGTGCCAGCAGCTTAGGTGGGACAGGGGGCTACGAGCAGTACTTC
>NA|TRBD1|TRBV5-1|14|TRBJ1-3
CASSFQGAVDTIYF
TGCGCCAGCAGCTTCCAGGGGGCTGTGGACACCATATATTTT
>NA|TRBD1|TRBV4-1|16|TRBJ2-5
CASSQYPGQGKETQYF
TGCGCCAGCAGCCAGTACCCAGGACAGGGGAAAGAGACCCAGTACTTC
>few|NA|TRBV5-6|14|TRBJ1-5
CASSPGQTNQPQHF
TGTGCCAGCAGCCCCGGACAGACTAATCAGCCCCAGCATTTT
>NA|NA|TRBV7-8|13|TRBJ1-1
CASSTGQNTEAFF
TGTGCCAGCAGTACCGGACAGAACACTGAAGCTTTCTTT
>NA|NA|TRBV7-9|15|TRBJ1-1
CASSLAVYEGAEAFF
TGTGCCAGCAGCTTAGCGGTGTATGAGGGGGCTGAAGCTTTCTTT
>NA|NA|TRBV5-1|14|TRBJ2-7
CASSPGTHSYEQYF
TGCGCCAGCAGCCCTGGGACACATTCGTACGAGCAGTACTTC
>NA|TRBD1|TRBV2|14|TRBJ2-7
CASSWDRVKSEQYF
TGTGCCAGCAGTTGGGACAGGGTAAAGAGCGAGCAGTACTTC
>NA|NA|TRBV5-1|13|TRBJ2-7
CASQKSTGYEQYF
TGCGCCAGCCAAAAATCGACAGGCTACGAGCAGTACTTC
>NA|NA|TRBV14|15|TRBJ2-5
CASSFLARGQETQYF
TGTGCCAGCAGCTTTTTGGCAAGGGGGCAAGAGACCCAGTACTTC
>NA|NA|TRBV13|17|TRBJ2-3
CASSHPRGRGSPDTQYF
TGTGCCAGCAGCCACCCCCGGGGGCGGGGGAGTCCAGATACGCAGTATTTT
>NA|NA|TRBV10-3|14|TRBJ2-5
CAISRVLLEETQYF
TGTGCCATCTCCCGGGTACTACTCGAAGAGACCCAGTACTTC
>NA|TRBD2|TRBV7-2|16|TRBJ2-7
CASSLLSGGRRYEQYF
TGTGCCAGCAGCTTACTTAGCGGGGGCCGAAGGTACGAGCAGTACTTC
>NA|NA|TRBV5-5|14|TRBJ1-6
CASNPGTQDSPLHF
TGTGCCAGCAACCCCGGTACTCAGGATTCACCCCTCCACTTT
>NA|NA|TRBV9|12|TRBJ2-1
CASSVGENEQFF
TGTGCCAGCAGCGTAGGAGAAAATGAGCAGTTCTTC
>NA|NA|TRBV5-1|13|TRBJ2-1
CASSLYGLEEQFF
TGCGCCAGCAGCCTGTACGGGTTAGAGGAGCAGTTCTTC
>NA|NA|TRBV6-5|15|TRBJ2-3
CASSYWGRNTDTQYF
TGTGCCAGCAGTTATTGGGGGCGGAACACAGATACGCAGTATTTT
>NA|TRBD2|TRBV10-1|18|TRBJ2-1
CASSESSGGKRGDNEQFF
TGCGCCAGCAGTGAGTCGAGCGGGGGGAAGCGGGGAGACAATGAGCAGTTCTTC
>NA|NA|TRBV13|15|TRBJ1-1
CASSFPGAVGTEAFF
TGTGCCAGCAGCTTCCCAGGGGCCGTCGGCACTGAAGCTTTCTTT
>NA|TRBD2|TRBV19|14|TRBJ2-5
CASSITGGAETQYF
TGTGCCAGTAGTATAACCGGGGGGGCAGAGACCCAGTACTTC
>NA|TRBD1|TRBV15|15|TRBJ2-7
CATSSPGQGYYEQYF
TGTGCCACCAGCAGCCCGGGACAGGGATACTACGAGCAGTACTTC
>NA|NA|TRBV6-5|14|TRBJ1-1
CASSYSGQFTEAFF
TGTGCCAGCAGTTACTCAGGACAGTTCACTGAAGCTTTCTTT
>NA|TRBD1|TRBV29-1|15|TRBJ2-4
CSVYMTGQSKNIQYF
TGCAGCGTTTATATGACAGGGCAATCCAAAAACATTCAGTACTTC
>NA|NA|TRBV6-5|12|TRBJ1-4
CASSYRAGKLFF
TGTGCCAGCAGTTACCGCGCGGGAAAACTGTTTTTT
>NA|NA|TRBV6-6|16|TRBJ1-6
CASSRMSTGWESPLHF
TGTGCCAGCAGCCGGATGAGTACAGGGTGGGAATCACCCCTCCACTTT
>few|TRBD1|TRBV6-6|14|TRBJ2-1
CASSSLQGVDEQFF
TGTGCCAGCAGTAGCTTACAGGGGGTCGATGAGCAGTTCTTC
>once|TRBD2|TRBV2|14|TRBJ2-3
CASGLAGGTDTQYF
TGTGCCAGCGGACTAGCGGGGGGGACAGATACGCAGTATTTT
>once|NA|TRBV28|14|TRBJ1-6
CASSTSGLESPLHF
TGTGCCAGCAGTACCTCAGGGTTGGAATCACCCCTCCACTTT
>NA|NA|TRBV6-5|16|TRBJ2-7
CASSYGYRTAGYEQYF
TGTGCCAGCAGCTACGGGTATCGGACAGCCGGGTACGAGCAGTACTTC